These 7 T cell receptor beta chains came from one sample sequenced in a study of identifying expanded T cells in peripheral blood. Assay: immunoSEQ multiplex PCR; the TCRdb copy retains only in-frame clones and omits some. The table records about 100,000 clones, about 87% of them present only once. Sequencing used blood. Receptor source: a person aged 18-70 years in good health.

The rearrangement links TRBV5-1 to TRBJ1-3, with D hard to call. Germline V gene lookup returns CDR1 SGHRS and CDR2 YFSETQ. V dropped 4 bases and J dropped 0 bases, with 14 bases sitting between them. This CDR3 is built from 16 residues. As DNA, the CDR3 is TGCGCCAGCAGCCCCAATCCGGGAATCTCTGGAAACACCATATATTTT. As protein: CASSPNPGISGNTIYF.

The genes are TRBV27 and TRBJ2-3; D is undetermined. CDR3 length equals 13 residues. Germline V gene sequence: CDR1 MNHEY, CDR2 SMNVEV (reference sequence). Trimming stripped 6 bases from V and 0 bases from J, with 7 bases between. In DNA form, the CDR3 reads TGTGCCAGCAGGACTTACAGCACAGATACGCAGTATTTT. Encoded protein: CASRTYSTDTQYF.

The gene calls are TRBV19 and TRBJ2-1; 9 positions match TRBD1. The CDR3 length is 10 residues. Germline lookup yields CDR1 LNHDA and CDR2 SQIVND (reference sequence). The trim removed 6 bases at V and 16 bases at J, leaving 4 bases unmatched. CDR3 protein: CASRGQGFFF. As DNA, the CDR3 is TGTGCCAGTAGAGGACAGGGGTTCTTCTTC.

The rearrangement links TRBV10-3 to TRBJ2-1; TRBD2 aligns across 9 bases. Losses at the gene ends were 6 bases for V and 6 bases for J; bases not matched to a gene: 12. Looked up from germline, CDR1 is ENHRY and CDR2 is SYGVKD. This CDR3 contains 16 residues. CDR3 DNA: TGTGCCATCAGAGCCTCTGCGGGAGGGCCGGGCAATGAGCAGTTCTTC. This translates into CAIRASAGGPGNEQFF.

The rearrangement links TRBV2 to TRBJ1-1; no definite D call. Trimming took 1 base from V and 7 from J, leaving 10 bases between them. The CDR3 is 13 residues long. CDR1 and CDR2 from the germline V gene are SNHLY and FYNNEI. CDR3 loop: CASSEGHRSEAFF. The CDR3 region has the DNA TGTGCCAGCAGTGAAGGACACCGAAGTGAAGCTTTCTTT. The complete variable domain, with remaining parts taken from reference TRBV2 and TRBJ1-1, reads EPEVTQTPSHQVTQMGQEVILRCVPISNHLYFYWYRQILGQKVEFLVSFYNNEISEKSEIFDDQFSVERPDGSNFTLKIRSTKLEDSAMYFCASSEGHRSEAFFGQGTRLTVV.

The rearrangement uses TRBV28 and TRBJ2-7, with TRBD2 matching 7 bases. This CDR3 comprises 14 residues. The trim removed 3 bases at V and 5 bases at J, leaving 7 bases unmatched. From germline, CDR1 is MDHEN and CDR2 SYDVKM. The CDR3 sequence is CASSFSGRHHEQYF. For the CDR3, the DNA is TGTGCCAGCAGTTTTTCCGGGAGGCACCACGAGCAGTACTTC.

This clone appeared once. V usage is TRBV28 and J usage is TRBJ1-5; perhaps TRBD1 as D (5 bases). Trimming shortened V by 10 bases and J by 2 bases, and 27 bases separated the two germline ends. Germline lookup yields CDR1 MDHEN and CDR2 SYDVKM. The CDR3 runs 18 residues. This CDR3 is CATKDGAATRGRNQPQHF. The DNA for the CDR3 is TGTGCCACCAAAGACGGGGCAGCAACTCGAGGGCGCAATCAGCCCCAGCATTTT.